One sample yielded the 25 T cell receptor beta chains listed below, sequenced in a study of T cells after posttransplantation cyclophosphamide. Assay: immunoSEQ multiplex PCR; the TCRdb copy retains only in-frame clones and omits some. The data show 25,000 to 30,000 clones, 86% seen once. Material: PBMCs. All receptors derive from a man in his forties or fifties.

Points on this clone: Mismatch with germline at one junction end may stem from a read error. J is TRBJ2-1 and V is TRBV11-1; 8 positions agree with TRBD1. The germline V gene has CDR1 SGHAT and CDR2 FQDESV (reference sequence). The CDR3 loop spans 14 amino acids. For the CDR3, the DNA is TGTGCCAGCAGCCTAGCCGGGACAGGAGTAAGCCAGTTCTTC. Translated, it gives CASSLAGTGVSQFF.

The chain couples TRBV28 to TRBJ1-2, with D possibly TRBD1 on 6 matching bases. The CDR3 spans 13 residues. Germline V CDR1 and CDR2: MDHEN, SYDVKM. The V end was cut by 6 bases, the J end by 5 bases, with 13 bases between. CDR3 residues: CASSLQGSYGYTF. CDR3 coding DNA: TGTGCCAGCAGCCTACAGGGTAGTTATGGCTACACCTTC.

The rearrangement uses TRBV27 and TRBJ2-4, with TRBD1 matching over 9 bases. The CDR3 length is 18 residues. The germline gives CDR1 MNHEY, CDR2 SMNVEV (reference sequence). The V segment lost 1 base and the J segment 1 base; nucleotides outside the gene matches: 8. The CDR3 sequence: CASSLWGQGGGAKNIQYF. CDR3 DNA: TGTGCCAGCAGTTTATGGGGACAGGGTGGCGGTGCCAAAAACATTCAGTACTTC.

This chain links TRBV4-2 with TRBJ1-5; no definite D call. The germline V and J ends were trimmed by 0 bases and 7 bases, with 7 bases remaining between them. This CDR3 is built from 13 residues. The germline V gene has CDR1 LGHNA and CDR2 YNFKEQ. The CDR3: CASSQDSGQPQHF. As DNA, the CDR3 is TGTGCCAGCAGCCAAGATTCGGGGCAGCCCCAGCATTTT.

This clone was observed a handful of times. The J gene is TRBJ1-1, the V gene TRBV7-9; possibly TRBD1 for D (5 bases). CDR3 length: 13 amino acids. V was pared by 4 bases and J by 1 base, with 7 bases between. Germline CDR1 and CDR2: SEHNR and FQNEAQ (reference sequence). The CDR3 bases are TGTGCCAGCAGCTCCCAGGGGAACACTGAAGCTTTCTTT. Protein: CASSSQGNTEAFF. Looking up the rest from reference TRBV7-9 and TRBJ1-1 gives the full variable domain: DTGVSQNPRHKITKRGQNVTFRCDPISEHNRLYWYRQTLGQGPEFLTYFQNEAQLEKSRLLSDRFSAERPKGSFSTLEIQRTEQGDSAMYLCASSSQGNTEAFFGQGTRLTVV.

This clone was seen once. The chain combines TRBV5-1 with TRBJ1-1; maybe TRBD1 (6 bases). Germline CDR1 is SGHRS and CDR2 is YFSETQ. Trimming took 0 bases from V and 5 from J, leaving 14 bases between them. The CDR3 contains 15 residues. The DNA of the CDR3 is TGCGCCAGCAGCTTGGTTGGCAGGGGATTGACTGAAGCTTTCTTT. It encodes CASSLVGRGLTEAFF.

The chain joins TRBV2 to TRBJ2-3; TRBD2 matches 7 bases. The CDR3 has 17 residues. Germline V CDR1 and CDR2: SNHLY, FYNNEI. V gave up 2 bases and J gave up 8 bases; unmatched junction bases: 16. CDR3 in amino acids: CASSEKRGSRPEGTQYF. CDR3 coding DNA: TGTGCCAGCAGTGAAAAACGCGGGAGCCGACCAGAGGGTACGCAGTATTTT.

CDR3 coding DNA: TGCAGCGTTTGGACAGAGAACTACGAGCAGTACTTC. Protein: CSVWTENYEQYF. This sequence joins TRBV29-1 and TRBJ2-7; D possibly corresponds to TRBD1 (6 bases). The V end lost 5 bases, the J end lost 3 bases, and 11 bases lay between the germline ends. The CDR3 length is 12 residues. Per the germline V gene, CDR1 is SQVTM and CDR2 is ANQGSEA.

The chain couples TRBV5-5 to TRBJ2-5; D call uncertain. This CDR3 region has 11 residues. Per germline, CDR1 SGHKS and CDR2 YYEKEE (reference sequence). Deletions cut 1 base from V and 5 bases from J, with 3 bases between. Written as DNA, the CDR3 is TGTGCCAGCAGCTTGTATGAGACCCAGTACTTC. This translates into CASSLYETQYF.

The CDR3 region is CSAWRQETQYF. The DNA of the CDR3 is TGCAGTGCTTGGAGGCAAGAGACCCAGTACTTC. The rearrangement links TRBV20-1 to TRBJ2-5; D perhaps matches TRBD2 (5 bases). Germline V CDR1 and CDR2: DFQATT, SNEGSKA (reference sequence). This CDR3 is 11 amino acids long. Trimming took off 5 bases at V and 2 bases at J, with 6 bases between the two ends.

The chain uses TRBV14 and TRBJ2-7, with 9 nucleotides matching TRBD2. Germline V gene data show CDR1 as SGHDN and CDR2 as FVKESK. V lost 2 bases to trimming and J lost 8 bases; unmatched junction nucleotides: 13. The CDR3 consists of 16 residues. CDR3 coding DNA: TGTGCCAGCAGCCAATTAGGCGCGGGAGGGAGTGGGCAGCAGTACTTC. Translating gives CASSQLGAGGSGQQYF.

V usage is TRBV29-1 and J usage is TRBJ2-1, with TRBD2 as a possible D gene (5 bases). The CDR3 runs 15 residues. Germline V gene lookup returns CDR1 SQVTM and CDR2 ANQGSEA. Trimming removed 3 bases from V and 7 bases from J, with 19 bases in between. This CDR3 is CSVENLRAGGNEQFF. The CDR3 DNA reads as TGCAGCGTTGAGAATCTGAGGGCGGGTGGGAATGAGCAGTTCTTC.

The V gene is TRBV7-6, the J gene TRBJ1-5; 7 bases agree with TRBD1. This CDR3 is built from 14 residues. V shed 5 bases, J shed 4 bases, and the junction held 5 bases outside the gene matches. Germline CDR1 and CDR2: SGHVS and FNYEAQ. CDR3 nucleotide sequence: TGTGCCAGCAGCCACAGGGGATGGAATCAGCCCCAGCATTTT. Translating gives CASSHRGWNQPQHF.

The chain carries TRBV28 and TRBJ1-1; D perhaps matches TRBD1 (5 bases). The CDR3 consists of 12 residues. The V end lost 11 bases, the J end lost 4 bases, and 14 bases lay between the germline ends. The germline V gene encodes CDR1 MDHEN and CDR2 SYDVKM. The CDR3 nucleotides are TGTGCCTTCGGCCGGGGGGGCACTGAAGCTTTCTTT. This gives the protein CAFGRGGTEAFF.

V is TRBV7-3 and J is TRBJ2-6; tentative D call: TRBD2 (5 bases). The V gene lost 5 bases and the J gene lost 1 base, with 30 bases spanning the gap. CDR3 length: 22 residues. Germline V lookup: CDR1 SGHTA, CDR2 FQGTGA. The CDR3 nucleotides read TGTGCCAGCAGCCCAAGGGCGGCTAGCCAGATTGTAGGAACTTCTGGGGCCAACGTCCTGACTTTC. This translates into CASSPRAASQIVGTSGANVLTF.

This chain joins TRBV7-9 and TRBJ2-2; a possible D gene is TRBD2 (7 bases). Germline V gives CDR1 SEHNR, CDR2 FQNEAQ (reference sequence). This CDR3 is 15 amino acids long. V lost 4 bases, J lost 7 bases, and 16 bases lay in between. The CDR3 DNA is TGTGCCAGCAGCTGGGCCCGGGGGGCAGGCGGGGAGCTGTTTTTT. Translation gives CASSWARGAGGELFF.

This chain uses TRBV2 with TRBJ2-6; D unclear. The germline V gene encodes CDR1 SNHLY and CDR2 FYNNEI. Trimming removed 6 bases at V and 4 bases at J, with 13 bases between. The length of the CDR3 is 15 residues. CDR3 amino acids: CASSSPGSGANVLTF. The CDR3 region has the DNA TGTGCCAGCAGCTCACCCGGGTCCGGGGCCAACGTCCTGACTTTC.

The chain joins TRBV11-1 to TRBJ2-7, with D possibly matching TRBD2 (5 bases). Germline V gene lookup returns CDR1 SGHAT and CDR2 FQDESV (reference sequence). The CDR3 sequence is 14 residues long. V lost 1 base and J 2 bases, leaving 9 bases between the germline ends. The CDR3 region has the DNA TGTGCCAGCAGCTTAGGAGGGAGAACCTACGAGCAGTACTTC. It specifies CASSLGGRTYEQYF.

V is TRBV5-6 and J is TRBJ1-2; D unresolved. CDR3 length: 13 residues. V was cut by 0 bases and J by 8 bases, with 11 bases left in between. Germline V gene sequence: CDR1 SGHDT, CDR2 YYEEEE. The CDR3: CASSLERVSGYTF. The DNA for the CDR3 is TGTGCCAGCAGCTTGGAGAGGGTTAGCGGCTACACCTTC.

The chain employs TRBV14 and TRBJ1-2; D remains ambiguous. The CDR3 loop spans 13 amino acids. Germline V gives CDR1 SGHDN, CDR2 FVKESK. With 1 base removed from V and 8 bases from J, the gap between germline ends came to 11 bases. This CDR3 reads CASSQVGGDGYTF. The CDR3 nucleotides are TGTGCCAGCAGCCAAGTTGGAGGAGACGGCTACACCTTC.

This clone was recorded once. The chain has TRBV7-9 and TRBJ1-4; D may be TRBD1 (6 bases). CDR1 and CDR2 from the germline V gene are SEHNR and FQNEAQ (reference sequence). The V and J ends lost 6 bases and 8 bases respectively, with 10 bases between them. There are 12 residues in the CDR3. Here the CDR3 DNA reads TGTGCCAGCAGAGACACAGGGGAAAAACTGTTTTTT. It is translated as CASRDTGEKLFF.

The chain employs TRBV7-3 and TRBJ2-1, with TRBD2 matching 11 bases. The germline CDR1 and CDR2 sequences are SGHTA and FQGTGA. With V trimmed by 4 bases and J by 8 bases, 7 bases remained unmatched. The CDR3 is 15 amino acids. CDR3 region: CASSSLAGGLDEQFF. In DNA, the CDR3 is TGTGCCAGCAGCTCGTTAGCGGGGGGGCTCGATGAGCAGTTCTTC.

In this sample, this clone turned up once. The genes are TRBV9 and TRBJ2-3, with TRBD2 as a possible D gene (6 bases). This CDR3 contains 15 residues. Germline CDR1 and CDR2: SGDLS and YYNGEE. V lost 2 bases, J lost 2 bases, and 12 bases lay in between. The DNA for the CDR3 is TGTGCCAGCAGCGTGGGCGGGGAGATCACAGATACGCAGTATTTT. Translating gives CASSVGGEITDTQYF.

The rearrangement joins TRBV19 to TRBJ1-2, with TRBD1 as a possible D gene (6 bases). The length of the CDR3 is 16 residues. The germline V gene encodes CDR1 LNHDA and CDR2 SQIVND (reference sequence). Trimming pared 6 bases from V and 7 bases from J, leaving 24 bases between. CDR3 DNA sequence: TGTGCCAGTAGCAAACTTCACCCAGGGGATTCTCGTGGCTACACCTTC. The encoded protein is CASSKLHPGDSRGYTF.

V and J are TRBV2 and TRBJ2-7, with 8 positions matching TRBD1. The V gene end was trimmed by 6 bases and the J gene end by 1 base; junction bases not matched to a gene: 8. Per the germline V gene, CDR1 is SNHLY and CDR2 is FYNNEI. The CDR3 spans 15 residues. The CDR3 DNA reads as TGTGCCAGCAGAGAAAGGACAGGGCTTTCCTACGAGCAGTACTTC. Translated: CASRERTGLSYEQYF.